These 9 T cell receptor beta chains share one sample of origin, sequenced in a study of early T cells in non-severe SARS-CoV-2 infection. TCRdb itself ran the 5' RACE reads through MiXCR, one entry per CDR3 protein. The data show about 39,000 distinct CDR3 sequences, with around 4.1% seen just once and about 3% held by the top ten. The sample taken for sequencing was whole blood. Receptor source: an adult who was a healthcare worker with PCR-confirmed SARS-CoV-2 infection or an uninfected control (not recorded which).

V is TRBV7-9 and J is TRBJ2-7, with a weak D call TRBD2 (5 bases). The CDR3 totals 14 residues. The V gene lost 1 base and the J gene lost 2 bases, with 9 bases spanning the gap. The germline V gene encodes CDR1 SEHNR and CDR2 FQNEAQ (reference sequence). The CDR3 sequence: CASSLVGLAYEQYF. In DNA form, the CDR3 reads TGTGCCAGCAGCTTAGTTGGACTTGCCTACGAGCAGTACTTC.

The chain recombines TRBV20-1 with TRBJ1-2; D ambiguous. The germline gives CDR1 DFQATT, CDR2 SNEGSKA (reference sequence). This CDR3 has 13 residues. Deletions cut 5 bases from V and 3 bases from J, with 13 bases between. DNA of the CDR3: TGCAGTGCTCCATCAGTCGGGGACTATGGCTACACCTTC. It codes for CSAPSVGDYGYTF.

This clonotype was seen ten or more times. J is TRBJ2-1 and V is TRBV9; maybe TRBD1 (6 bases). The CDR3 has 15 residues. Germline-derived CDR1 and CDR2 are SGDLS and YYNGEE. Trimming cost V 3 bases and J 4 bases, with 14 bases left between them. This CDR3 reads CASSARDTSYNEQFF. The CDR3 DNA follows: TGTGCCAGCAGCGCCCGGGACACTTCTTACAATGAGCAGTTCTTC.

There are many counts of this clonotype. The rearrangement links TRBV12-2 to TRBJ2-1; whether TRBD1, the table's D call, matches the DNA was not checked. TRBV12-2 is recorded as a pseudogene. This CDR3 is built from 15 residues. For the CDR3, the DNA is TGTGCAAGTCGCTTAGCGCCGGGACAGAGTAATGAGCAGTTCTTC. Translation: CASRLAPGQSNEQFF.

Many counts were recorded for this clonotype. The chain combines TRBV3-1 with TRBJ1-2; 7 nucleotides line up with TRBD1. The CDR3 is 13 residues long. J lost 5 bases, V lost 3 bases, and 3 bases had no gene match. Germline V gene data show CDR1 as LGHDT and CDR2 as YNNKEL (reference sequence). For the CDR3, the DNA is TGTGCCAGCAGCCAGAACAGGGGATATGGCTACACCTTC. Its translation is CASSQNRGYGYTF.

In its sample, this clonotype was seen a few times. The rearrangement joins TRBV11-2 to TRBJ2-7, with D perhaps matching TRBD2 (6 bases). CDR3 length: 15 residues. Germline V lookup: CDR1 SGHAT, CDR2 FQNNGV. V was shortened by 0 bases and J by 2 bases, with 11 bases between the two germline ends. DNA for the CDR3: TGTGCCAGCAGCTTAGAGACTAGAGGAGCCTACGAGCAGTACTTC. It is translated as CASSLETRGAYEQYF.

The sample holds many counts of this clonotype. The CDR3 DNA reads as TGTGCCAGCAGCTCCGTCCGGGAGGGCCTTGAGCAGTTCTTC. Its protein is CASSSVREGLEQFF. The chain couples TRBV7-8 to TRBJ2-1; TRBD2 aligns across 8 bases. Germline-derived CDR1 and CDR2 are SGHVS and FQNEAQ. V lost 4 bases, J lost 9 bases, and 8 bases stayed unmatched. This CDR3 region has 14 residues.

The sample holds many counts of this clonotype. CDR3 loop: CASSLAGTSGNTIYF. As DNA, the CDR3 is TGCGCCAGCAGCTTAGCAGGGACGTCTGGAAACACCATATATTTT. The V gene is TRBV5-1, the J gene TRBJ1-3, with D possibly matching TRBD1 (5 bases). V was shortened by 2 bases and J by 1 base, with 10 bases between the two germline ends. The CDR3 runs to 15 residues. Germline CDR1 SGHRS, CDR2 YFSETQ. The full variable domain, completed using reference TRBV5-1 and TRBJ1-3, is KAGVTQTPRYLIKTRGQQVTLSCSPISGHRSVSWYQQTPGQGLQFLFEYFSETQRNKGNFPGRFSGRQFSNSRSEMNVSTLELGDSALYLCASSLAGTSGNTIYFGEGSWLTVV.

This clonotype was counted many times. The CDR3 loop is CSVEDGTGNGNTIYF. Written as DNA, the CDR3 is TGCAGCGTTGAAGATGGGACAGGGAACGGAAACACCATATATTTT. The chain employs TRBV29-1 and TRBJ1-3, with 9 bases identical to TRBD1. With V trimmed by 0 bases and J by 4 bases, 4 bases remained unmatched. The CDR3 consists of 15 residues. Germline V gene data show CDR1 as SQVTM and CDR2 as ANQGSEA. Full variable domain (rest looked up from reference TRBV29-1 and TRBJ1-3): SAVISQKPSRDICQRGTSLTIQCQVDSQVTMMFWYRQQPGQSLTLIATANQGSEATYESGFVIDKFPISRPNLTFSTLTVSNMSPEDSSIYLCSVEDGTGNGNTIYFGEGSWLTVV.